A single TCR beta chain is shown here with its context. Its antigen is unidentified. The sample belongs to a study of cytomegalovirus exposure and HLA in healthy donors. About the study: The 120 validation repertoires, a later analysis reported, used the same platform as the roughly 700 repertoires from the first cohort.

Separation from the roughly 680-subject first cohort characterized the roughly 120-subject validation cohort, to which the donors belonged. V was shortened by 4 bases and J by 6 bases, with 15 bases between the two germline ends. The CDR3 has 13 amino acids. The germline V gene has CDR1 GTSNPN and CDR2 SVGIG (reference sequence). Points from the study as a whole: That first-cohort TCR clusters tended to co-occur in the 95 to 150 validation repertoires was found in a later analysis.

Method: immunoSEQ multiplex PCR; TCRdb's copy keeps in-frame clones and lacks some. The table records 100,000 to 150,000 clones, 94% of them present only once. The sequenced material came from PBMCs. The chain joins TRBV30 to TRBJ1-2; a weak D match, TRBD1 (5 bases). The clonotype originates from a woman younger than 35 in good health and CMV-seronegative. The CDR3 DNA reads as TGTGCCTGGAATCGAGTCAGGGTGGATGGCTACACCTTC. Protein: CAWNRVRVDGYTF.